These 10 T cell receptor beta chains were all obtained from the same sample, sequenced in a study of T cells in Graves' hyperthyroidism and ophthalmopathy. Amplification targeted TCR beta CDR3 regions from RNA transcripts. HTBI primers were employed in a first-round RT-PCR of the TCR CDR3. One entry per CDR3 protein results from TCRdb running MiXCR on the multiplex PCR reads. The repertoire holds about 520,000 distinct CDR3 sequences, around 22% seen once, with about 11% in the top ten. Sequencing used blood. The receptor source for this set is a woman aged 25 to 39 with Graves' ophthalmopathy.

This clonotype has at least ten counts. The V gene is TRBV5-5, the J gene TRBJ1-1, with D hard to call. The CDR3 sequence is 13 residues long. Per germline, CDR1 SGHKS and CDR2 YYEKEE (reference sequence). Trimming pared 1 base from V and 4 bases from J, leaving 8 bases between. The DNA for the CDR3 is TGTGCCAGCAGCTTGCAGGTAACCACTGAAGCTTTCTTT. This sequence encodes CASSLQVTTEAFF.

This clonotype was seen a handful of times. A much more abundant neighbour one base away suggests this may be a read error. The V gene is TRBV6-1, the J gene TRBJ2-2, with 7 bases identical to TRBD1. This CDR3 comprises 17 residues. CDR1 is MNHNS and CDR2 is SASEGT in the germline V gene. The CDR3: CASSLSLDRIVSGELCF. The CDR3 nucleotides are TGTGCCAGCAGCCTATCCCTGGACAGGATCGTTTCCGGGGAGCTGTGTTTT.

The chain couples TRBV19 to TRBJ1-2, with D possibly TRBD1 on 5 matching bases. The germline V and J ends were trimmed by 3 bases and 8 bases, with 22 bases remaining between them. CDR3 length: 16 amino acids. Germline V CDR1 and CDR2: LNHDA, SQIVND (reference sequence). CDR3 region: CASSIYTGQGLGGYTF. Written as DNA, the CDR3 is TGTGCCAGTAGTATCTACACCGGGCAGGGACTCGGCGGCTACACCTTC.

This clonotype was seen ten or more times. This chain links TRBV6-5 with TRBJ2-7; 16 bases are a match to TRBD2. CDR3 size: 16 residues. The J segment lost 0 bases and the V segment lost 7 bases, leaving 3 bases of the junction unmatched. Germline V gene data show CDR1 as MNHEY and CDR2 as SVGAGI. In DNA, the CDR3 is TGTGCCAGCAAGGGACTAGCGGGGGGGACCTCCTACGAGCAGTACTTC. Protein product: CASKGLAGGTSYEQYF.

This clonotype was picked up a small number of times. The CDR3 DNA reads TGTGCCAGCAGTAACAGGGGTGGGGAGACCCAGTACTTC. As protein: CASSNRGGETQYF. The rearrangement uses TRBV12-3 or TRBV12-4 and TRBJ2-5, with 7 bases lining up with TRBD1. The ends lost 5 bases at V and 5 bases at J; junction bases unmatched: 5. This CDR3 comprises 13 residues.

This clonotype was seen repeatedly, ten times or more. J is TRBJ2-5 and V is TRBV19; tentative D call: TRBD1 (5 bases). Trimming cost V 2 bases and J 0 bases, with 7 bases left between them. The CDR3 runs 14 residues. Germline V gene data show CDR1 as LNHDA and CDR2 as SQIVND (reference sequence). The CDR3 loop is CASSISDNQETQYF. The CDR3, as DNA: TGTGCCAGTAGTATATCGGACAACCAAGAGACCCAGTACTTC.

In the case of this clonotype: A much larger clone lies one base from this, so it may be a read error. This CDR3 is CAISTDRALYGYTF. The CDR3 DNA reads as TGCGCCATCAGCACGGACAGGGCTCTCTATGGCTACACCTTC. The rearrangement links TRBV5-1 to TRBJ1-2; 8 nucleotides agree with TRBD1. The germline CDR1 and CDR2 sequences are SGHRS and YFSETQ. The CDR3 is made up of 14 amino acids.

This clonotype appeared many times. This rearrangement joins TRBV19 to TRBJ1-5; the D gene is possibly TRBD1 (5 bases). This CDR3 region has 15 residues. The ends were cut back, 7 bases at V and 0 bases at J, with 13 bases in the middle. The germline V gene encodes CDR1 LNHDA and CDR2 SQIVND (reference sequence). The DNA for the CDR3 is TGTGCCAGTACGGGCAGGGATATTAGCAATCAGCCCCAGCATTTT. As protein: CASTGRDISNQPQHF.

V usage is TRBV28 and J usage is TRBJ1-2, with 8 bases aligning to TRBD1. The germline V gene encodes CDR1 MDHEN and CDR2 SYDVKM. This CDR3 is built from 15 residues. V shed 1 base and J 8 bases; nucleotides not matched to a gene: 9. CDR3 coding DNA: TGTGCCAGCAGTTTATCGGGCAGGGGGCATCGAGGCTACACCTTC. It translates to CASSLSGRGHRGYTF.

This clonotype came up a few times. This chain uses TRBV28 with TRBJ1-1; 10 nucleotides match TRBD1. After removal of 7 bases from V and 5 bases from J, the junction contained 4 bases not matched to a gene. Germline CDR1 MDHEN, CDR2 SYDVKM. CDR3 length equals 13 residues. The DNA for the CDR3 is TGTGCCAGCAAAGGACAGGGGGGGACTGAAGCTTTCTTT. Translating it yields CASKGQGGTEAFF.